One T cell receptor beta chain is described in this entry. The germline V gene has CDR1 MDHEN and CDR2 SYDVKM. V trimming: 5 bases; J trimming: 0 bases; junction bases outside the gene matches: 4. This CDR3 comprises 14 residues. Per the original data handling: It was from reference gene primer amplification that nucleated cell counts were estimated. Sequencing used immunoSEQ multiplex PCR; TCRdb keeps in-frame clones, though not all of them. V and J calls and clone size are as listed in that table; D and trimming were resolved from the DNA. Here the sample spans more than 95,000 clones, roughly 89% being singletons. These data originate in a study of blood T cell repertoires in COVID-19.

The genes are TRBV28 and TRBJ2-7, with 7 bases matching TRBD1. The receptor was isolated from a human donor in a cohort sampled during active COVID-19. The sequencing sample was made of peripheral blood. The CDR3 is CASSKQGISYEQYF. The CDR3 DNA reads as TGTGCCAGCAGTAAACAGGGGATCTCCTACGAGCAGTACTTC.